This T cell receptor beta chain was sequenced during a study of CD8 T cells in Susac syndrome. Sequencing targeted TCR beta in blood CD8+ and CD4+ T cells. The multiple sclerosis controls consisted of treatment-naive patients with relapsing-remitting disease, either stable or active. The CD8+ and CD4+ T cells were negatively isolated, with the TEMRA cells enriched by FACS. In germline, CDR1 is GTSNPN, CDR2 SVGIG (reference sequence). This CDR3 spans 12 amino acids. Trimming left V 2 bases short and J 6 bases short, with 9 bases between. Random hexamers primed reverse transcription of about 0.45 to 1 ug RNA. A multiplex approach, immunoSEQ multiplex PCR, amplified TCR beta CDR3 across 54 Vbeta and 13 Jbeta. MiXCR, run by TCRdb on the immunoSEQ multiplex PCR reads, gives a single entry per CDR3 protein. The table includes 150,000 to 200,000 distinct CDR3 sequences, about 95% detected once.

Sequencing was done on a sample of CD8+ T cells from PBMCs. The rearrangement links TRBV30 to TRBJ2-3; D gene ambiguous. This TCR was sampled from a human donor with multiple sclerosis. In DNA, the CDR3 is TGTGCCTGGAGTCTGCTAGGTGATACGCAGTATTTT. Translation gives CAWSLLGDTQYF.